These 25 T cell receptor beta chains originate from one sample sequenced in a study of T cells in Graves' hyperthyroidism and ophthalmopathy. Amplified TCR beta CDR3 regions derived from RNA transcripts. During a first-round RT-PCR of the TCR CDR3, the HTBI primer set was used. One entry per CDR3 protein results from TCRdb running MiXCR on the multiplex PCR reads. The data hold around 600,000 distinct CDR3 sequences, with about 14% observed a single time. Sequencing was done on a sample of blood. Source of these receptors: a woman aged 50 to 60 with Graves' ophthalmopathy.

This clonotype occurred many times. The chain employs TRBV6-1 and TRBJ1-4; 8 bases align to TRBD1. V was pared by 1 base and J by 8 bases, with 6 bases of the junction left unmatched. The germline gives CDR1 MNHNS, CDR2 SASEGT. The CDR3 length is 15 residues. The CDR3 DNA is TGTGCCAGCAGTGAAGAGGCAGGGGGCGGCGAAAAACTGTTTTTT. Translated: CASSEEAGGGEKLFF.

In this sample, this clonotype turned up many times. The chain employs TRBV28 and TRBJ2-1, with 10 bases that match TRBD2. The CDR3 spans 16 residues. V lost 3 bases and J lost 4; bases outside the gene matches: 6. Per germline, CDR1 MDHEN and CDR2 SYDVKM. The CDR3 DNA reads as TGTGCCAGCAGTTTCCTTGGGACTAGCGATTACAATGAGCAGTTCTTC. This gives the protein CASSFLGTSDYNEQFF.

The chain couples TRBV6-6 to TRBJ1-1; D not resolved. Trimming pared 0 bases from V and 3 bases from J, leaving 8 bases between. The CDR3 consists of 14 residues. Germline loops: CDR1 MNHNY, CDR2 SVGAGI (reference sequence). The CDR3 coding sequence is TGTGCCAGCAGTTACTCGGTACAGTACACTGAAGCTTTCTTT. This sequence encodes CASSYSVQYTEAFF.

This clonotype turned up a few times. V is TRBV24-1 and J is TRBJ2-7; 7 bases fit TRBD2. V was clipped by 3 bases and J by 4 bases; unmatched bases: 11. Germline CDR1 and CDR2: KGHDR and SFDVKD. CDR3 size: 16 residues. In DNA form, the CDR3 reads TGTGCCACCAGTGATGGCGGGAGTATAAGTATGTACGAGCAGTACTTC. Encoded protein: CATSDGGSISMYEQYF.

This sequence joins TRBV4-3 and TRBJ2-2, with 7 nucleotides matching TRBD1. This CDR3 is 14 amino acids long. The V segment lost 0 bases and the J segment 13 bases; nucleotides outside the gene matches: 8. Germline V gives CDR1 LGHNA, CDR2 YSLEER. CDR3 amino acids: CASSQDGQGVVLFF. The DNA for the CDR3 is TGCGCCAGCAGCCAAGATGGCCAGGGGGTAGTGCTGTTTTTT.

This clonotype was seen many times. The J gene is TRBJ1-1, the V gene TRBV4-1; D remains unclear. CDR1 is MGHRA and CDR2 is YSYEKL in the germline V gene. V lost 2 bases and J lost 1, with 2 bases in between. The CDR3 consists of 12 residues. In DNA, the CDR3 is TGCGCCAGCAGCCAAAAGAACACTGAAGCTTTCTTT. The encoded protein is CASSQKNTEAFF.

This clonotype was detected many times. The chain is built from TRBV30 and TRBJ1-2; a possible D gene is TRBD1 (5 bases). The CDR3 is 12 amino acids. V lost 6 bases and J 4 bases, leaving 12 bases between the germline ends. Germline CDR1 GTSNPN, CDR2 SVGIG (reference sequence). The CDR3 region is CACRGAGYGYTF. CDR3 DNA: TGTGCCTGTCGGGGCGCAGGCTATGGCTACACCTTC.

Points on this clonotype: One junction end does not reproduce the germline sequence, and a read error may be involved. The chain combines TRBV7-3 with TRBJ2-7; 9 bases fit TRBD2. There are 12 residues in the CDR3. CDR1 is SGHTA and CDR2 is FQGTGA in the germline V gene. CDR3 nucleotide sequence: TGTGTCAGCAGTGGACTAGCGAGAGAGCAGTACTTC. It encodes CVSSGLAREQYF.

This clonotype occurred a few times. The genes are TRBV20-1 and TRBJ2-7; TRBD1 aligns across 7 bases. The germline V gene has CDR1 DFQATT and CDR2 SNEGSKA (reference sequence). The CDR3 runs 13 residues. The CDR3 sequence: CSASRTGIYEQYF. The DNA of the CDR3 is TGCAGCGCTTCGAGGACAGGAATATACGAGCAGTACTTC.

The chain has TRBV29-1 and TRBJ2-1; the D gene is possibly TRBD1 (5 bases). The CDR3 loop spans 14 amino acids. V was pared by 0 bases and J by 8 bases, with 14 bases between. The germline gives CDR1 SQVTM, CDR2 ANQGSEA. The CDR3 region is CSVEDLQGFDEQFF. CDR3 nucleotides: TGCAGCGTTGAAGATCTGCAGGGATTTGATGAGCAGTTCTTC.

This clonotype was seen ten or more times. This rearrangement joins TRBV28 to TRBJ2-7; the D gene is possibly TRBD2 (5 bases). Germline V gene sequence: CDR1 MDHEN, CDR2 SYDVKM. The CDR3 covers 12 residues. Deletions cut 7 bases from V and 2 bases from J, with 9 bases between. The CDR3 loop is CASNRGTYEQYF. DNA for the CDR3: TGTGCCAGCAACCGGGGAACCTACGAGCAGTACTTC. Full variable domain (remainder filled in from reference TRBV28 and TRBJ2-7): DVKVTQSSRYLVKRTGEKVFLECVQDMDHENMFWYRQDPGLGLRLIYFSYDVKMKEKGDIPEGYSVSREKKERFSLILESASTNQTSMYLCASNRGTYEQYFGPGTRLTVT.

This clonotype was observed at least ten times. The chain links TRBV6-1 to TRBJ1-5, with D maybe TRBD1 (6 bases). The CDR3 covers 13 residues. CDR1 MNHNS and CDR2 SASEGT come from the germline V gene. CDR3 nucleotides: TGTGCGGGGGGCAGGGGCGGTCATCAGCCCCAGCATTTT. Translating it yields CAGGRGGHQPQHF.

This clonotype has a handful of counts. This chain uses TRBV2 with TRBJ2-7; 10 bases match TRBD1. Germline CDR1 is SNHLY and CDR2 is FYNNEI. Trimming cost V 1 base and J 3 bases; bases outside gene matches: 6. CDR3 length: 16 amino acids. The CDR3 spells CASSEVSGDRGYEQYF. The DNA for the CDR3 is TGTGCCAGCAGTGAAGTCTCGGGGGACAGGGGCTACGAGCAGTACTTC. Supplemented by reference TRBV2 and TRBJ2-7, the full variable domain reads EPEVTQTPSHQVTQMGQEVILRCVPISNHLYFYWYRQILGQKVEFLVSFYNNEISEKSEIFDDQFSVERPDGSNFTLKIRSTKLEDSAMYFCASSEVSGDRGYEQYFGPGTRLTVT.

In this sample, this clonotype turned up a few times. CDR3 sequence: CASSREISTYNEQFF. The CDR3 bases are TGCGCCAGCAGTCGGGAGATAAGTACATACAATGAGCAGTTCTTC. The chain joins TRBV5-1 to TRBJ2-1, with D possibly matching TRBD2 (6 bases). Trimming took 5 bases from V and 4 from J, leaving 16 bases between them. This CDR3 is built from 15 residues. The V gene's germline CDR1 is SGHRS and CDR2 YFSETQ. The full variable domain, in which reference TRBV5-1 and TRBJ2-1 provide the parts outside the CDR3, is KAGVTQTPRYLIKTRGQQVTLSCSPISGHRSVSWYQQTPGQGLQFLFEYFSETQRNKGNFPGRFSGRQFSNSRSEMNVSTLELGDSALYLCASSREISTYNEQFFGPGTRLTVL.

This clonotype was recorded a few times. The chain employs TRBV14 and TRBJ1-2, with a possible D match to TRBD1 (6 bases). The CDR3 consists of 14 residues. Germline CDR1 reads SGHDN; CDR2 reads FVKESK. Trimming removed 3 bases at V and 4 bases at J, with 12 bases between. The CDR3 spells CASSHNTGIYGYTF. The CDR3, as DNA: TGTGCCAGCAGCCACAACACAGGGATCTATGGCTACACCTTC.

This clonotype showed up many times. V gene TRBV24-1 combines with J gene TRBJ2-2; 12 bases map to TRBD2. The CDR3 extends over 18 amino acids. Germline V gene sequence: CDR1 KGHDR, CDR2 SFDVKD. V was pared by 4 bases and J by 4 bases, with 9 bases of the junction left unmatched. CDR3 DNA sequence: TGTGCCACCAGTGACCCCACCCCGACTAGCGGGAGCACCGGGGAGCTGTTTTTT. Translation: CATSDPTPTSGSTGELFF.

This clonotype showed up just a few times. V and J are TRBV20-1 and TRBJ1-1; D is undetermined. The length of the CDR3 is 13 residues. Germline V gene data show CDR1 as DFQATT and CDR2 as SNEGSKA (reference sequence). V was clipped by 0 bases and J by 4 bases, with 9 bases between them. The CDR3 reads CSARDLVGTEAFF. For the CDR3, the DNA is TGCAGTGCTAGAGATCTGGTTGGCACTGAAGCTTTCTTT.

This clonotype was counted ten times or more. This rearrangement joins TRBV11-3 to TRBJ1-1, with D hard to call. This CDR3 is 14 amino acids long. Trimming took off 0 bases at V and 6 bases at J, with 11 bases between the two ends. Germline V gene lookup returns CDR1 SGHNT and CDR2 YENEEA. DNA of the CDR3: TGTGCCAGCAGCTTAGATGGACCAACTTCTGAAGCTTTCTTT. Residues: CASSLDGPTSEAFF.

This clonotype has just a few counts. This chain uses TRBV19 with TRBJ1-1; D is undetermined. This CDR3 has 13 residues. Germline CDR1 and CDR2: LNHDA and SQIVND (reference sequence). Trimming took 3 bases from V and 0 from J, leaving 5 bases between them. CDR3 nucleotides: TGTGCCAGTAGTATTATGATGAACACTGAAGCTTTCTTT. It yields the protein CASSIMMNTEAFF.

This clonotype appeared many times. The chain links TRBV11-1 to TRBJ2-1; TRBD1 or TRBD2 may be the D gene (6 bases each). The length of the CDR3 is 18 residues. The germline CDR1 and CDR2 sequences are SGHAT and FQDESV (reference sequence). V was shortened by 5 bases and J by 2 bases, with 22 bases between the two germline ends. The DNA for the CDR3 is TGTGCCAGCAGCAGCTTTAGTTTTGGGGGGCTAGCCTACAATGAGCAGTTCTTC. Protein: CASSSFSFGGLAYNEQFF.

This clonotype was observed at least ten times. This sequence joins TRBV6-2 or TRBV6-3 and TRBJ2-7; the match to TRBD2 covers 9 bases. Germline CDR1 reads MNHEY; CDR2 reads SVGEGT. J lost 3 bases, V lost 8 bases, and 14 bases had no gene match. The CDR3 contains 16 residues. CDR3 residues: CASQRLAGGENYEQYF. CDR3 DNA sequence: TGTGCCAGCCAAAGGTTGGCGGGAGGGGAAAACTACGAGCAGTACTTC.

This clonotype came up many times. This chain joins TRBV18 and TRBJ2-3; D possibly corresponds to TRBD1 (7 bases). V was pared by 1 base and J by 4 bases, with 15 bases between. Germline-derived CDR1 and CDR2 are KGHSH and LQKENI. The CDR3 loop spans 16 amino acids. The CDR3 coding sequence is TGTGCCAGCTCACCACTAACAGGGGAGGTTTCAGATACGCAGTATTTT. The encoded protein is CASSPLTGEVSDTQYF.

This clonotype came up many times. The chain has TRBV6-1 and TRBJ1-1, with 7 bases aligning to TRBD1. V was pared by 6 bases and J by 3 bases, with 10 bases of the junction left unmatched. CDR3 length: 15 amino acids. CDR1 and CDR2 from the germline V gene are MNHNS and SASEGT. The CDR3 sequence is CASRNTGVGDTEAFF. In DNA, the CDR3 is TGTGCCAGCAGGAACACAGGGGTTGGGGACACTGAAGCTTTCTTT.

This chain uses TRBV18 with TRBJ2-7, with 7 bases matching TRBD2. Germline CDR1 KGHSH, CDR2 LQKENI. V dropped 3 bases and J dropped 7; count of bases not matched to a gene: 15. CDR3 length: 16 amino acids. The CDR3 nucleotides are TGTGCCAGCTCACCCGGGCTAGCGGATACCATGGGGGAGCAGTACTTC. As protein: CASSPGLADTMGEQYF.

J is TRBJ2-1 and V is TRBV6-2 or TRBV6-3, with 9 positions matching TRBD1. The germline V gene encodes CDR1 MNHEY and CDR2 SVGEGT. The CDR3 spans 11 residues. The V gene end was trimmed by 5 bases and the J gene end by 14 bases; junction bases not matched to a gene: 4. The CDR3 DNA is TGTGCCAGCAGTCAAGGGACAGGGAAGTTCTTC. It is translated as CASSQGTGKFF.